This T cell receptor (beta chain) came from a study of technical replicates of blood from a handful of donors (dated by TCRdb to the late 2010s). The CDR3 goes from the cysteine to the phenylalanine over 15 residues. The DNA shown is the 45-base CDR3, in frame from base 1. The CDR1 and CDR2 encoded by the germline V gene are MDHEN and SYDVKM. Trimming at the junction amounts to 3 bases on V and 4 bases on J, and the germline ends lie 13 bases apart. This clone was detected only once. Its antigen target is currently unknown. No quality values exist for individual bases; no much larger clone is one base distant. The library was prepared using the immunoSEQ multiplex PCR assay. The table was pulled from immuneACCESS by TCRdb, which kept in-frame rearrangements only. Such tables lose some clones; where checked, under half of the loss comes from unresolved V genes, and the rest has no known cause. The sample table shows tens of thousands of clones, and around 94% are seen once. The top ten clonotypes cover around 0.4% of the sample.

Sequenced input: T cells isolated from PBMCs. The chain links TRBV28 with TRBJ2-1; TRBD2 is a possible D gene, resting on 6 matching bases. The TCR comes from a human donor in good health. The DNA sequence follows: TGTGCCAGCAGTTTTTTGGGGGGAAATTACAATGAGCAGTTCTTC. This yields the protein CASSFLGGNYNEQFF.